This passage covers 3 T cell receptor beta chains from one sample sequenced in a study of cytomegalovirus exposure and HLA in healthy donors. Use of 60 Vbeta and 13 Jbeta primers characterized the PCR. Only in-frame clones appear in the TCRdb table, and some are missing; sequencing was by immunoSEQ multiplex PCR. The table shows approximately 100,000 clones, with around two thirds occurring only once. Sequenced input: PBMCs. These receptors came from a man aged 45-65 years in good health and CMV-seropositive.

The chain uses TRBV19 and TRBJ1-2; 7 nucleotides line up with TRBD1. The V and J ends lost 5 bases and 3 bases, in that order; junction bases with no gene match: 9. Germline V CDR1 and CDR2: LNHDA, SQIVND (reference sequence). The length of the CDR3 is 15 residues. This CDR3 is CASSGTGATDYGYTF. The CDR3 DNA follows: TGTGCCAGTAGTGGTACAGGGGCGACGGACTATGGCTACACCTTC.

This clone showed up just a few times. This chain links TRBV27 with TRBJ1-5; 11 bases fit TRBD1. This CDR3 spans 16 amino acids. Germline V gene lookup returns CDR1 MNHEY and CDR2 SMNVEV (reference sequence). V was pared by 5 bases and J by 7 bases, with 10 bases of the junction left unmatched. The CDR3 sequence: CASSTRDRGFLQPQHF. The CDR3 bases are TGTGCCAGCAGTACACGGGACAGGGGGTTTTTGCAGCCCCAGCATTTT.

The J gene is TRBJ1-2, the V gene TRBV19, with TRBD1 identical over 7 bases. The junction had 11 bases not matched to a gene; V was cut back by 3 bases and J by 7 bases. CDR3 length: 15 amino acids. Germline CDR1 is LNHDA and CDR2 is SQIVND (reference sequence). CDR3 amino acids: CASSIGQAEGSGYTF. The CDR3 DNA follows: TGTGCCAGTAGTATCGGACAGGCGGAGGGGAGTGGCTACACCTTC.